The table lists the clone carrying this T cell receptor beta chain with a few counts. The target antigen is unknown. The PCR used 60 Vbeta and 13 Jbeta primers. Method: immunoSEQ multiplex PCR; TCRdb's copy keeps in-frame clones and lacks some. This sample yields about 43,000 clones, of which roughly 77% are seen a single time; roughly 1.4% belongs to the top ten. The sample originates from a study of cytomegalovirus exposure and HLA in healthy donors. Whole-study findings and limits: Later on, an analysis tied 15,000 or so TCR beta sequences to HLA alleles at 0.05 false discovery rate. It was in a later analysis that TCR association rates were seen to vary by HLA locus, highest for DRB1 and lowest for HLA-C. HLA-A and HLA-B allele assignments for most subjects were reportedly predicted accurately using TCR beta sequences. A cluster of highly shared sequence variants was likely a sequencing artifact.

After removal of 3 bases from V and 2 bases from J, the junction contained 10 bases not matched to a gene. Germline V gene lookup returns CDR1 SGHNT and CDR2 YYREEE (reference sequence). The CDR3 has 16 amino acids. The chain uses TRBV5-4 and TRBJ2-7; 8 nucleotides agree with TRBD1. Sequenced sample: PBMCs. This sequence originates from a man younger than 45 in good health and CMV-seronegative. CDR3 in DNA: TGTGCCAGCAGCTATGGAGGGACAGGCGTTCCCTACGAGCAGTACTTC. This translates into CASSYGGTGVPYEQYF. Complete variable domain (other parts from reference TRBV5-4 and TRBJ2-7): ETGVTQSPTHLIKTRGQQVTLRCSSQSGHNTVSWYQQALGQGPQFIFQYYREEENGRGNFPPRFSGLQFPNYSSELNVNALELDDSALYLCASSYGGTGVPYEQYFGPGTRLTVT.